The TCR beta chain under discussion was sequenced for a study of CD8 T cells in Susac syndrome. General observations from the study: An acknowledgment was made by the study that its TCR sequencing and HLA analysis involved relatively few individuals.

CD8+ and CD4+ T cells circulating in blood were sequenced for TCR beta. Healthy donors formed controls matched for age and sex. A quantity of about 0.5 to 1 ug RNA underwent reverse transcription using random hexamers. Amplification of TCR beta CDR3 across 54 Vbeta and 13 Jbeta was performed with immunoSEQ multiplex PCR. MiXCR, applied by TCRdb to the immunoSEQ multiplex PCR reads, yields one record per CDR3 protein. Among about 200,000 distinct CDR3 sequences listed, 85% to 95% were seen once. This CDR3 comprises 15 residues. Germline values: CDR1 LNHNV, CDR2 YYDKDF (reference sequence). The V and J ends lost 4 bases and 2 bases, in that order; junction bases with no gene match: 6. As to this clonotype: Its antigen remains unknown.

This receptor was obtained from a human donor in good health. The sample comprised CD4+ T cells from PBMCs. The chain employs TRBV15 and TRBJ2-7, with TRBD1 matching over 9 bases. As DNA, the CDR3 is TGTGCCACCAGCATAGAACAGGGGGCAACCTACGAGCAGTACTTC. It translates to CATSIEQGATYEQYF.